A selection of T cell receptor beta chains follows, all from one sample in a study of identical twins. TCRdb reanalysed the 5' RACE reads using MiXCR and keeps one entry per CDR3 protein. The repertoire holds a few hundred thousand distinct CDR3 sequences, with about 8% as singletons. These data were likewise used in another study, on yellow fever vaccine responses in identical twins.

Sample: CD8+ T cells sorted from blood. Receptor source: a woman aged 18-29 years in good health. The CDR3 runs from the conserved cysteine through the conserved F or W. Fields, in order: V gene, D gene, J gene, clone size, CDR3 DNA, CDR3 protein. A D gene is named only where the DNA matches it firmly. The size entry is marked missing in some rows and otherwise reads once, few, many or a size class.

v_call: TRBV11-2
d_call: NA
j_call: TRBJ2-3
clone_size: NA
cdr3_nt: TGTGCCAGCAGCTTAGGGAAGGGAGGTACAGATACGCAGTATTTT
cdr3_aa: CASSLGKGGTDTQYF

v_call: TRBV18
d_call: NA
j_call: TRBJ2-1
clone_size: few
cdr3_nt: TGTGCCAGCTCACCACCTAGCGTTACCTACAATGAGCAGTTCTTC
cdr3_aa: CASSPPSVTYNEQFF

v_call: TRBV4-2
d_call: NA
j_call: TRBJ2-1
clone_size: many
cdr3_nt: TGTGCCAGCAGCCAAGATCCTACCGAATTCGGAGGGGTATCCTACAATGAGCAGTTCTTC
cdr3_aa: CASSQDPTEFGGVSYNEQFF

v_call: TRBV11-2
d_call: TRBD1
j_call: TRBJ2-7
clone_size: NA
cdr3_nt: TGTGCCAGCAGCGAAAAGACAGGGTACTACGAGCAGTACTTC
cdr3_aa: CASSEKTGYYEQYF

v_call: TRBV7-2
d_call: TRBD2
j_call: TRBJ2-1
clone_size: few
cdr3_nt: TGTGCCAGCAGCTTATTCGGGACTAGCGTCGGCGATGAGCAGTTCTTC
cdr3_aa: CASSLFGTSVGDEQFF

v_call: TRBV7-3
d_call: NA
j_call: TRBJ2-3
clone_size: NA
cdr3_nt: TGTGCCAGCAGCTTACTACCCGACACAGATACGCAGTATTTT
cdr3_aa: CASSLLPDTDTQYF

v_call: TRBV12-3/TRBV12-4
d_call: TRBD1
j_call: TRBJ2-1
clone_size: many
cdr3_nt: TGTGCCAGCAGTTTAGAAAGTAGGCCCGGGACAGGGGGCTCCTACAATGAGCAGTTCTTC
cdr3_aa: CASSLESRPGTGGSYNEQFF

v_call: TRBV20-1
d_call: NA
j_call: TRBJ2-4
clone_size: NA
cdr3_nt: TGCAGTGCTAGAGATCTACTCGAAGGGATTCAGTACTTC
cdr3_aa: CSARDLLEGIQYF

v_call: TRBV4-2
d_call: TRBD2
j_call: TRBJ2-3
clone_size: NA
cdr3_nt: TGTGCCAGCAGCCAATTCATCCTAGCGGAGGGCGATACGCAGTATTTT
cdr3_aa: CASSQFILAEGDTQYF

v_call: TRBV29-1
d_call: NA
j_call: TRBJ2-6
clone_size: many
cdr3_nt: TGCAGCGTTCCACATGGCACTGGGGCCAACGTCCTGACTTTC
cdr3_aa: CSVPHGTGANVLTF

v_call: TRBV9
d_call: NA
j_call: TRBJ2-3
clone_size: many
cdr3_nt: TGTGCCAGCAGCGTCAGTGGGCTGACAGATACGCAGTATTTT
cdr3_aa: CASSVSGLTDTQYF

v_call: TRBV23-1
d_call: TRBD2
j_call: TRBJ2-5
clone_size: NA
cdr3_nt: TGCGCCAGCAGTCAATCTACTCGCGGGAGGGCCGGTTCGGAGACCCAGTACTTC
cdr3_aa: CASSQSTRGRAGSETQYF

v_call: TRBV9
d_call: TRBD2
j_call: TRBJ2-5
clone_size: once
cdr3_nt: TGTGCCAGCAGCGTCCCCGGTGGGCGGGGGGGCCGAGAGACCCAGTACTTC
cdr3_aa: CASSVPGGRGGRETQYF

v_call: TRBV14
d_call: TRBD1
j_call: TRBJ2-1
clone_size: NA
cdr3_nt: TGTGCCAGCAGCCAAGATCTGGGACAGGGAACCTACAATGAGCAGTTCTTC
cdr3_aa: CASSQDLGQGTYNEQFF

v_call: TRBV2
d_call: NA
j_call: TRBJ2-7
clone_size: NA
cdr3_nt: TGTGCCAGCAGTCCAGCCAACGAGCAGTACTTC
cdr3_aa: CASSPANEQYF

v_call: TRBV27
d_call: TRBD1
j_call: TRBJ2-7
clone_size: NA
cdr3_nt: TGTGCCAGCAGTTTACCGGGGACAGGGTTGAGCGAGCAGTACTTC
cdr3_aa: CASSLPGTGLSEQYF

v_call: TRBV20-1
d_call: TRBD2
j_call: TRBJ2-1
clone_size: few
cdr3_nt: TGCAGTGCTAGGGCCGGGACTAGCGGGAGGACCCCCTACAATGAGCAGTTCTTC
cdr3_aa: CSARAGTSGRTPYNEQFF

v_call: TRBV7-9
d_call: NA
j_call: TRBJ1-6
clone_size: few
cdr3_nt: TGTGCCAGCAGCCCCAATTTGGGGGATTCACCCCTCCACTTT
cdr3_aa: CASSPNLGDSPLHF

v_call: TRBV4-1
d_call: NA
j_call: TRBJ2-7
clone_size: NA
cdr3_nt: TGCGCCAGCAGCCAGGCCACGGAAGTCTACGAGCAGTACTTC
cdr3_aa: CASSQATEVYEQYF

v_call: TRBV7-9
d_call: TRBD1
j_call: TRBJ2-1
clone_size: NA
cdr3_nt: TGTGCCAGCAACCTGGTACCCGGGACAGGGATCAATGAGCAGTTCTTC
cdr3_aa: CASNLVPGTGINEQFF

v_call: TRBV7-9
d_call: TRBD2
j_call: TRBJ2-1
clone_size: few
cdr3_nt: TGTGCCAGCAGCAGCGGGAGTAGCTCCTACAATGAGCAGTTCTTC
cdr3_aa: CASSSGSSSYNEQFF

v_call: TRBV25-1
d_call: TRBD1
j_call: TRBJ2-7
clone_size: NA
cdr3_nt: TGTGCCAGCAGTGCAACAGGGGGCAGGTCCTACGAGCAGTACTTC
cdr3_aa: CASSATGGRSYEQYF

v_call: TRBV4-3
d_call: NA
j_call: TRBJ1-1
clone_size: NA
cdr3_nt: TGCGCCAGCAGCCAAGAGGGGGGTCAGACTGAAGCTTTCTTT
cdr3_aa: CASSQEGGQTEAFF

v_call: TRBV6-2/TRBV6-3
d_call: NA
j_call: TRBJ1-1
clone_size: many
cdr3_nt: TGTGCCAGCAGTCCTATCGACGGGAACACTGAAGCTTTCTTT
cdr3_aa: CASSPIDGNTEAFF

v_call: TRBV4-3
d_call: NA
j_call: TRBJ2-4
clone_size: many
cdr3_nt: TGCGCCAGCAGCCAAGATTCTAGCAGCTCCAAAAACATTCAGTACTTC
cdr3_aa: CASSQDSSSSKNIQYF

v_call: TRBV20-1
d_call: NA
j_call: TRBJ2-7
clone_size: many
cdr3_nt: TGCAGTGCTAGAGATTTTCCGCCAGCGACCTACGAGCAGTACTTC
cdr3_aa: CSARDFPPATYEQYF

v_call: TRBV10-3
d_call: NA
j_call: TRBJ2-7
clone_size: NA
cdr3_nt: TGTGCCATCAGTGAGTCGGCGACCGTGCCCCCCTACGAGCAGTACTTC
cdr3_aa: CAISESATVPPYEQYF

v_call: TRBV7-2
d_call: TRBD2
j_call: TRBJ2-7
clone_size: NA
cdr3_nt: TGTGCCAGCAGGCTGAGCGGGAGTAACGAGCAGTACTTC
cdr3_aa: CASRLSGSNEQYF